This TCR beta chain originates from a study of blood T cell repertoires in COVID-19. Study details: In each case, the material was cDNA or gDNA derived from T cells, B-cell-depleted T cells, or PBMCs.

In the source study's methods: The assay estimated nucleated cells by amplifying reference gene primers. Profiling relied on immunoSEQ multiplex PCR, and the TCRdb table lists in-frame clones only, not all of them. The V and J calls and clone size are taken from that table; D and trimming were inferred from the DNA. The sample gives more than 85,000 clones, roughly 82% of which show up once; approximately 20% is in the top ten. The CDR3 is made up of 15 amino acids. From germline, CDR1 is MNHEY and CDR2 SVGAGI. The J segment lost 0 bases and the V segment lost 4 bases, leaving 5 bases of the junction unmatched.

The sequencing sample was made of peripheral blood. The V and J genes are TRBV6-5 and TRBJ2-7; 8 nucleotides line up with TRBD1. The clonotype originates from an elderly man with acute or convalescent COVID-19. The CDR3 DNA sequence: TGTGCCAGCAGTTCCCCCGGGACAGGCTCCTACGAGCAGTACTTC. Protein sequence: CASSSPGTGSYEQYF.